The sequence of this TCR beta chain was determined in a study of blood T cell repertoires in COVID-19. Whole-study context: The origin of the acute and convalescent COVID-19 samples was the United States, Italy and Spain. PBMCs, B-cell-depleted T cells, or T cells provided the cDNA or gDNA that made up the material.

Per the authors' pipeline: Reference gene primer amplification yielded estimated nucleated cell counts. Clones were read by immunoSEQ multiplex PCR, and TCRdb kept only the in-frame ones, dropping some. From that table come the V and J calls and clone size; the DNA was used to work out D and trimming. The profile shows under 15,000 clones, 90% of them singletons. The trim removed 3 bases at V and 6 bases at J, leaving 4 bases unmatched. CDR3 size: 15 residues. Germline V gene data show CDR1 as MNHNS and CDR2 as SASEGT. The sample was peripheral blood. This TCR was recovered from a man in his 70s with active COVID-19. The V gene is TRBV6-1, the J gene TRBJ2-1; 11 bases are a match to TRBD2. Here the CDR3 DNA reads TGTGCCAGCAGTGAGGGTGGACTAGCGGGCAATGAGCAGTTCTTC. The encoded protein is CASSEGGLAGNEQFF.